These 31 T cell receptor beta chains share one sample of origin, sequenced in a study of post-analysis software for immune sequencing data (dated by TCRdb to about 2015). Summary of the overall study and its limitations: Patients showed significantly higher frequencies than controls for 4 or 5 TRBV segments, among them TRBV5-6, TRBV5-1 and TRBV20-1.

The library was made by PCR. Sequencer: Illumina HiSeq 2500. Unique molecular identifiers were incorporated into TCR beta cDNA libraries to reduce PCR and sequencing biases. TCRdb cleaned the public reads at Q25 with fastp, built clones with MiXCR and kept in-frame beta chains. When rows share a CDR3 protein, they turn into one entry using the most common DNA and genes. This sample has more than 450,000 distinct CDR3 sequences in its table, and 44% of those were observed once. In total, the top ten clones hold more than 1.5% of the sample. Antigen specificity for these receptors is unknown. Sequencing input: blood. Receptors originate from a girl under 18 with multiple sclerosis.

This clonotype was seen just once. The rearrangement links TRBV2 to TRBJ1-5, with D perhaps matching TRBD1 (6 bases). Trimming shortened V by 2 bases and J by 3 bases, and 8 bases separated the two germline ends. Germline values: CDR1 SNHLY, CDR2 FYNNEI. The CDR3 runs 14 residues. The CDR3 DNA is TGTGCCAGCAGTGAAAGGACAGTCAATCAGCCCCAGCATTTT. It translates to CASSERTVNQPQHF.

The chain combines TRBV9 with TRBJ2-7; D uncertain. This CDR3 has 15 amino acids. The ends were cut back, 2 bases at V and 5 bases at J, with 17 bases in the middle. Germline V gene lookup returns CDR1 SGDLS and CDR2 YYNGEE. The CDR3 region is CASSVYQTHTNEQYF. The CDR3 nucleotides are TGTGCCAGCAGCGTTTACCAAACCCACACAAACGAGCAGTACTTC. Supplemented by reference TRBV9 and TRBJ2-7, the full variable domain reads DSGVTQTPKHLITATGQRVTLRCSPRSGDLSVYWYQQSLDQGLQFLIQYYNGEERAKGNILERFSAQQFPDLHSELNLSSLELGDSALYFCASSVYQTHTNEQYFGPGTRLTVT.

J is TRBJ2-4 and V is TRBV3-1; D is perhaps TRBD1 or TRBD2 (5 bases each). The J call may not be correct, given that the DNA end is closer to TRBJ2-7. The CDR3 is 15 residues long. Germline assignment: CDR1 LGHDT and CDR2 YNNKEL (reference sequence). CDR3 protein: CASSSSYGTTYEQYF. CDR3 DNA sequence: TGTGCCAGCAGCTCCTCGTACGGGACCACGTACGAGCAGTACTTC.

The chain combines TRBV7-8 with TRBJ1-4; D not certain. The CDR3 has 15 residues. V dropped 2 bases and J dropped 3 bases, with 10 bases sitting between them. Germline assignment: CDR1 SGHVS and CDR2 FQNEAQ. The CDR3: CASSLFSYANEKLFF. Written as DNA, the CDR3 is TGTGCCAGCAGCTTATTCTCATACGCTAATGAAAAACTGTTTTTT.

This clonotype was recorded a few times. CDR3 region: CASSQTTGLYTDTQYF. For the CDR3, the DNA is TGCGCCAGCAGCCAAACAACGGGACTTTACACAGATACGCAGTATTTT. The chain has TRBV5-1 and TRBJ2-3, with a tentative D call TRBD2 (6 bases). The CDR3 has 16 amino acids. CDR1 and CDR2 (germline): SGHRS, YFSETQ. Deletions cut 4 bases from V and 2 bases from J, with 17 bases between. The variable domain in full, with the rest retrieved from reference TRBV5-1 and TRBJ2-3, is KAGVTQTPRYLIKTRGQQVTLSCSPISGHRSVSWYQQTPGQGLQFLFEYFSETQRNKGNFPGRFSGRQFSNSRSEMNVSTLELGDSALYLCASSQTTGLYTDTQYFGPGTRLTVL.

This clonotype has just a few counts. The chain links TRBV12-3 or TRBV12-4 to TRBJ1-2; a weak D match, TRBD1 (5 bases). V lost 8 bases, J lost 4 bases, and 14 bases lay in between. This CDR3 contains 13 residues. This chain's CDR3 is CASGSGTAYGYTF. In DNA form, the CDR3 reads TGTGCCAGCGGGTCCGGGACCGCCTATGGCTACACCTTC.

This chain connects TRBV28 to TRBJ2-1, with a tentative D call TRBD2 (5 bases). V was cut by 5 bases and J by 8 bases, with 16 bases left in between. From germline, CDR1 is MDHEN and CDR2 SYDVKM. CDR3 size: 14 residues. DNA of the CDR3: TGTGCCAGCAGTACCCCTGGACTGAGGGATGAGCAGTTCTTC. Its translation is CASSTPGLRDEQFF. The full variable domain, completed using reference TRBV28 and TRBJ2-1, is DVKVTQSSRYLVKRTGEKVFLECVQDMDHENMFWYRQDPGLGLRLIYFSYDVKMKEKGDIPEGYSVSREKKERFSLILESASTNQTSMYLCASSTPGLRDEQFFGPGTRLTVL.

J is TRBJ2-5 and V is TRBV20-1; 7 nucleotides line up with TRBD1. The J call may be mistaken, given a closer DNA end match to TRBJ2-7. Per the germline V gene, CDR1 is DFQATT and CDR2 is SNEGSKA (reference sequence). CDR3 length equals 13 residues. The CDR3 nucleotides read TGCAGTGCTAGAGGGACAGGAATGTACGAGCAGTACTTC. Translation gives CSARGTGMYEQYF.

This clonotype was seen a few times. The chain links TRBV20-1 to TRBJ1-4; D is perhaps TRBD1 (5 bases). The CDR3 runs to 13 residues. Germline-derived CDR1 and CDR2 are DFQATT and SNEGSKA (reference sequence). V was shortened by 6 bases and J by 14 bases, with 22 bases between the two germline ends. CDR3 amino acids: CSAEGRSNEGLFF. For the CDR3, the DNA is TGCAGTGCAGAGGGACGGTCAAATGAGGGGCTGTTTTTT.

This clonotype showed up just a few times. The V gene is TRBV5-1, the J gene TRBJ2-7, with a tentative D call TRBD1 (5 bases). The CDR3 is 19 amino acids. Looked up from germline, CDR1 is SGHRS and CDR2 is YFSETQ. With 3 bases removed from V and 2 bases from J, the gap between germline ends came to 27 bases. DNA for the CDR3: TGCGCCAGCAGCTCGCGGACACAACCCCCTTTGTCACCCCCCTACGAGCAGTACTTC. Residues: CASSSRTQPPLSPPYEQYF.

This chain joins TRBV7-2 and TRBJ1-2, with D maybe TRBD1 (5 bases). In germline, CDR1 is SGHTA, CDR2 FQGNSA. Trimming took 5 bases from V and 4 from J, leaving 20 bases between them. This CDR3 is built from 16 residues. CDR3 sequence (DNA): TGTGCCAGCAGCCCCCACCCAGGGAGGGAGGGCTATGGCTACACCTTC. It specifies CASSPHPGREGYGYTF.

The CDR3 sequence: CASSTWDRGRRNTEAFF. Here the CDR3 DNA reads TGTGCCAGCAGCACCTGGGACAGGGGTCGGAGGAACACTGAAGCTTTCTTT. The chain carries TRBV12-3 or TRBV12-4 and TRBJ1-1, with 10 bases identical to TRBD1. With 6 bases clipped from V and 1 base from J, the junction kept 11 bases outside the gene matches. The CDR3 is 17 residues long.

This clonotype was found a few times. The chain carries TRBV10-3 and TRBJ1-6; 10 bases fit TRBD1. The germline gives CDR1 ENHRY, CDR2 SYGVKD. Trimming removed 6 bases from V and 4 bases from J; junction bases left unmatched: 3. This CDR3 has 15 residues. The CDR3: CAIRPGQGYNSPLHF. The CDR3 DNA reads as TGTGCCATCAGACCGGGACAGGGGTATAATTCACCCCTCCACTTT.

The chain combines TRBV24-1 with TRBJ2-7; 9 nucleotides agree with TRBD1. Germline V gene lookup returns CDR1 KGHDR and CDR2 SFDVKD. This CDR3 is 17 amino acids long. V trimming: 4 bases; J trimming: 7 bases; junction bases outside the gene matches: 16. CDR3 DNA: TGTGCCACCAGTGAGTCTAACAGGGGGCGCAAATACAATGAGCAGTACTTC. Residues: CATSESNRGRKYNEQYF.

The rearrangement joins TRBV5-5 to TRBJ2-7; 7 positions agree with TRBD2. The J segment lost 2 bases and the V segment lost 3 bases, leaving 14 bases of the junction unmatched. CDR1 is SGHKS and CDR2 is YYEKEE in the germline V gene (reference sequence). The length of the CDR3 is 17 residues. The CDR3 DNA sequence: TGTGCCAGCAGCTCCCGGGGAAGCGGGGCTATAACCTACGAGCAGTACTTC. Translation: CASSSRGSGAITYEQYF.

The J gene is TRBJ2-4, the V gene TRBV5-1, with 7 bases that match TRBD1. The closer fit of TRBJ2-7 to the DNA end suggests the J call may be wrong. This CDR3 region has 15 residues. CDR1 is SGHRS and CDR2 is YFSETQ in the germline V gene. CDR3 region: CASCHGLDRVREQYF. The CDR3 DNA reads TGCGCCAGCTGCCACGGTCTCGACAGGGTACGCGAGCAGTACTTC.

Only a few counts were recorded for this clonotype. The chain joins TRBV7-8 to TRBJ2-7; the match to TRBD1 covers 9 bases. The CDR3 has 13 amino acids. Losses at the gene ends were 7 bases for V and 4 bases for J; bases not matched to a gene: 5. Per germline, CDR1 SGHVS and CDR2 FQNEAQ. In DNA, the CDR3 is TGTGCCAGCACCGAGGACAGGGGTTACGAGCAGTACTTC. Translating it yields CASTEDRGYEQYF.

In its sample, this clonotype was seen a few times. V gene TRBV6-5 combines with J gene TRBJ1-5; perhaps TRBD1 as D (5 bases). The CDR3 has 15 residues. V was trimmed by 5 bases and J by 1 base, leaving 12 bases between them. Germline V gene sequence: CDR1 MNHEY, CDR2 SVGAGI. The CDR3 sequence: CASSRRVGSNQPQHF. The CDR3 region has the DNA TGTGCCAGCAGTCGCAGGGTAGGGAGCAATCAGCCCCAGCATTTT.

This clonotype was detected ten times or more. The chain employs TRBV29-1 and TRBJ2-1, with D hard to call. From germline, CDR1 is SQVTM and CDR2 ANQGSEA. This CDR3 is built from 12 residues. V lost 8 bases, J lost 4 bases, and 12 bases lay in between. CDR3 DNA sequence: TGCAGCTCGACTTCAGGTTACAATGAGCAGTTCTTC. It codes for CSSTSGYNEQFF.

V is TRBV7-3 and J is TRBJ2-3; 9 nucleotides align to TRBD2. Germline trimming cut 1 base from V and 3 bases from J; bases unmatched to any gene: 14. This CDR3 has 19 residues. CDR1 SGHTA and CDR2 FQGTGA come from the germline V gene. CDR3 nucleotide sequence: TGTGCCAGCAGCTTAAAGGGTTCTAGCGGGGTCCGGCGAACAGATACGCAGTATTTT. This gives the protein CASSLKGSSGVRRTDTQYF. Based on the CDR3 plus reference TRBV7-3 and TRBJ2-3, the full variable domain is GAGVSQTPSNKVTEKGKYVELRCDPISGHTALYWYRQSLGQGPEFLIYFQGTGAADDSGLPNDRFFAVRPEGSVSTLKIQRTERGDSAVYLCASSLKGSSGVRRTDTQYFGPGTRLTVL.

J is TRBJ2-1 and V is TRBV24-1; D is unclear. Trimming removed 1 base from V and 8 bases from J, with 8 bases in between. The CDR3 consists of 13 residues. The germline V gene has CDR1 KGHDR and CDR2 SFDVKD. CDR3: CATSDFFGDEQFF. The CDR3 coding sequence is TGTGCCACCAGTGATTTCTTTGGGGATGAGCAGTTCTTC.

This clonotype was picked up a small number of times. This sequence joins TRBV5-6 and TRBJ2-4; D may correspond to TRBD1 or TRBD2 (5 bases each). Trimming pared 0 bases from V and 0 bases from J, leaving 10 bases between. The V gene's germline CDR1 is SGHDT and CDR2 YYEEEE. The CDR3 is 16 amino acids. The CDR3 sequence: CASSLGRGAAKNIQYF. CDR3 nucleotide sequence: TGTGCCAGCAGCTTGGGAAGGGGAGCAGCCAAAAACATTCAGTACTTC.

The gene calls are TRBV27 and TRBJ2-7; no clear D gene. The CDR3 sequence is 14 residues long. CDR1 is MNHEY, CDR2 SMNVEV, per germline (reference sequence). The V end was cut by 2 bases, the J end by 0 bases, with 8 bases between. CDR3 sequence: CASSLRVYSYEQYF. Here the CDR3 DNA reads TGTGCCAGCAGTTTACGAGTGTACTCCTACGAGCAGTACTTC.

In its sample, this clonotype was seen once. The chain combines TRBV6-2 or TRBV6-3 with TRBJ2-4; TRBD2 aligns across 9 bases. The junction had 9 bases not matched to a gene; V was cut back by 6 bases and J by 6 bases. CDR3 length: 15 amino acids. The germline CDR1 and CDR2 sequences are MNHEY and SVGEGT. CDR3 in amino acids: CASRPDRSGRNIQYF. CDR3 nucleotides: TGTGCCAGCAGGCCCGATCGTAGCGGGAGAAACATTCAGTACTTC.

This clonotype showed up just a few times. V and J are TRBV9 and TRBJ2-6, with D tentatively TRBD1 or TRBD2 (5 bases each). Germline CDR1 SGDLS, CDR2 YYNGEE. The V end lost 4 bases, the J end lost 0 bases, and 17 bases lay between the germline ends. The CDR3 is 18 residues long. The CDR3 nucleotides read TGTGCCAGCAGCACTCCTCGGGACGGAAACTCTGGGGCCAACGTCCTGACTTTC. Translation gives CASSTPRDGNSGANVLTF. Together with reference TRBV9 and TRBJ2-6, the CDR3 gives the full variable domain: DSGVTQTPKHLITATGQRVTLRCSPRSGDLSVYWYQQSLDQGLQFLIQYYNGEERAKGNILERFSAQQFPDLHSELNLSSLELGDSALYFCASSTPRDGNSGANVLTFGAGSRLTVL.

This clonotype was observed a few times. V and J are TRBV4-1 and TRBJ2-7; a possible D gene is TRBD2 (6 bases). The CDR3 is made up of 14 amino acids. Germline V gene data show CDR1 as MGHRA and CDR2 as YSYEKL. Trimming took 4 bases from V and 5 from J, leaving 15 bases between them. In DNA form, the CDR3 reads TGCGCCAGCAGCCCTGCTGGAGGGGACGACGAGCAGTACTTC. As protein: CASSPAGGDDEQYF.

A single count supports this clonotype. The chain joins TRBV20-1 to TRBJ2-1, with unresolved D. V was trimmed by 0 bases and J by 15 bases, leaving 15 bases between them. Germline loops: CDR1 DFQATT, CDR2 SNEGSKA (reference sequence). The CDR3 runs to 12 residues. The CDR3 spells CSARDSAQRVFF. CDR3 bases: TGCAGTGCTAGAGATTCGGCCCAAAGGGTGTTCTTC.

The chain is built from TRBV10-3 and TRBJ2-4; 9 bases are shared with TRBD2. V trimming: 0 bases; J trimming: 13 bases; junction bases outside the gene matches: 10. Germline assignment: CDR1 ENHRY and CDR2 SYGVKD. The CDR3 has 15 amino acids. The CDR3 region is CAISESIAGDAEQYF. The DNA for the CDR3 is TGTGCCATCAGTGAGTCTATAGCGGGAGATGCTGAGCAGTACTTC.

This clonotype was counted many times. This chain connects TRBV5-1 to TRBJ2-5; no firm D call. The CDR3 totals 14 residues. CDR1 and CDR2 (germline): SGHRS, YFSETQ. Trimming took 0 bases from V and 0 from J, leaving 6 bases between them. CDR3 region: CASSLGGNQETQYF. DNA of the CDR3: TGCGCCAGCAGCTTGGGGGGAAACCAAGAGACCCAGTACTTC.

The CDR3 bases are TGTGCCAGCAGCCCAATCATGAGCACAGATACGCAGTATTTT. It translates to CASSPIMSTDTQYF. V and J are TRBV7-2 and TRBJ2-3, with D unresolved. With 5 bases removed from V and 0 bases from J, the gap between germline ends came to 9 bases. The CDR3 has 14 residues. Germline values: CDR1 SGHTA, CDR2 FQGNSA.

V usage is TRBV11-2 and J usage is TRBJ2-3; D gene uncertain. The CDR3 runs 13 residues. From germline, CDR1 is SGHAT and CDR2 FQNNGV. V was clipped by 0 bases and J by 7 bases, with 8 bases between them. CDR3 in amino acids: CASSLDLRHTQYF. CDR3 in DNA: TGTGCCAGCAGCTTAGATCTGAGGCATACGCAGTATTTT.